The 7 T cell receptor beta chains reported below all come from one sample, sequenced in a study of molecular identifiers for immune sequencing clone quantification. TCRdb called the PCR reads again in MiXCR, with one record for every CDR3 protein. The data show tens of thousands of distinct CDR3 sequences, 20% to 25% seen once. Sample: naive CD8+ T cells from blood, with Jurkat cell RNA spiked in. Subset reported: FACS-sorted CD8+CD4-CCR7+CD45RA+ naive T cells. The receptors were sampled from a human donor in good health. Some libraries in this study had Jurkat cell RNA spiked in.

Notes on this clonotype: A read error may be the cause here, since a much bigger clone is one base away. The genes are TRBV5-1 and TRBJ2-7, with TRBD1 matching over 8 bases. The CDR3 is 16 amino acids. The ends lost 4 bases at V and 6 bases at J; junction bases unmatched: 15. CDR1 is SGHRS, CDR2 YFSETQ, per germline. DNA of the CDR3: TGCGCCAGCAGCCCGGCCTTCCCAGGGGGCAACTGCGAGCAGTACTTC. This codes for CASSPAFPGGNCEQYF.

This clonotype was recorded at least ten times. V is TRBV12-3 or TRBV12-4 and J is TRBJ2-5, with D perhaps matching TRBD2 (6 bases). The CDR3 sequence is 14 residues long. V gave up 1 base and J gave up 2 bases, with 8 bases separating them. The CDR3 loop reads CASSLDGTQETQYF. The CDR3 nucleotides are TGTGCCAGCAGTTTAGACGGGACTCAAGAGACCCAGTACTTC.

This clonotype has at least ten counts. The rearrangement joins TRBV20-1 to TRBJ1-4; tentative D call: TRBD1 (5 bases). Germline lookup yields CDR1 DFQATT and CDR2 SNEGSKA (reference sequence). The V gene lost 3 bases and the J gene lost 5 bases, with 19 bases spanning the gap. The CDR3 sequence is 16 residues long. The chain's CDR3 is CSASHPSGTWNEKLFF. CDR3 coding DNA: TGCAGTGCTAGTCATCCCTCCGGGACTTGGAATGAAAAACTGTTTTTT.

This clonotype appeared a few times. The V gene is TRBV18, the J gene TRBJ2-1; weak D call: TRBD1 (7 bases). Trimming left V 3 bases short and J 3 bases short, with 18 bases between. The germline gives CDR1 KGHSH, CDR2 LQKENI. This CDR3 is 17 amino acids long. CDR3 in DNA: TGTGCCAGCTCACCGCCTGCGGGGACAGTACTCTACAATGAGCAGTTCTTC. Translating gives CASSPPAGTVLYNEQFF. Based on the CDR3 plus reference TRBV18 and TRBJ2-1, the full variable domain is NAGVMQNPRHLVRRRGQEARLRCSPMKGHSHVYWYRQLPEEGLKFMVYLQKENIIDESGMPKERFSAEFPKEGPSILRIQQVVRGDSAAYFCASSPPAGTVLYNEQFFGPGTRLTVL.

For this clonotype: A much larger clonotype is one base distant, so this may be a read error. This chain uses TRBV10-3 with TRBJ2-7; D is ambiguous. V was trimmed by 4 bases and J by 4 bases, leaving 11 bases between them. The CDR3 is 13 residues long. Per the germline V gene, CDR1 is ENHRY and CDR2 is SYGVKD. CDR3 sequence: CAISVSAGYEQYF. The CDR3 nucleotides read TGTGCCATCAGTGTGTCCGCCGGATACGAGCAGTACTTC.

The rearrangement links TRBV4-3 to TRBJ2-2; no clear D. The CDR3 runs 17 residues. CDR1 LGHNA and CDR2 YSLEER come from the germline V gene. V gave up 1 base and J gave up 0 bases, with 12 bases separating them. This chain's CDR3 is CASSQALSRSNTGELFF. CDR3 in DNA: TGCGCCAGCAGCCAAGCTTTGAGCAGGTCGAACACCGGGGAGCTGTTTTTT.

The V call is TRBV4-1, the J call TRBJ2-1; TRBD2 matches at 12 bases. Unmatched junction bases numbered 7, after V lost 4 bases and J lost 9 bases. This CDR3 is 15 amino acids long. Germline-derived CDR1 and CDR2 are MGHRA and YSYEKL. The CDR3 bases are TGCGCCAGCAGCCTCTGGACTAGCGGGGCCTCTGAGCAGTTCTTC. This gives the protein CASSLWTSGASEQFF.